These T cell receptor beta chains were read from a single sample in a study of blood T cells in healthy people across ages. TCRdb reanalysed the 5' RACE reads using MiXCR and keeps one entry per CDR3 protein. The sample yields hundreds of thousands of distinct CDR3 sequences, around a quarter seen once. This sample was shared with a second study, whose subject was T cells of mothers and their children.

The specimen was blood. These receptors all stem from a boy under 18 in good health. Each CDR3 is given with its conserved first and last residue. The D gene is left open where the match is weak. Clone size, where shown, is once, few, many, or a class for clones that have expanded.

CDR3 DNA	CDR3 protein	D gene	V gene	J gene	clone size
TGTGCCAGCAGTTACACCTCTCCCGGGACGTATAGCTCCTACGAGCAGTACTTC	CASSYTSPGTYSSYEQYF	NA	TRBV6-5	TRBJ2-7	NA
TGTGCCAGCAGCTTTATTAAAGAGACCCAGTACTTC	CASSFIKETQYF	NA	TRBV7-9	TRBJ2-5	NA
TGTGCCAGCAGTTTAAGGACAGATGGCTACACCTTC	CASSLRTDGYTF	NA	TRBV28	TRBJ1-2	NA
TGTACCAGCAGCCACCCGGACGGCTACGAGCAGTACTTC	CTSSHPDGYEQYF	NA	TRBV5-4	TRBJ2-7	few
TGCAGTGCTCGGAGCGGGGAAGATTGGGGCACCGGGGAGCTGTTTTTT	CSARSGEDWGTGELFF	TRBD2	TRBV20-1	TRBJ2-2	NA
TGTGCCAGCAGCTCAACTTTTGACAGGACTGGCACAGATACGCAGTATTTT	CASSSTFDRTGTDTQYF	NA	TRBV13	TRBJ2-3	once
TGTGCCAGCAGCTTAGTTGGCGCGCCGAACACCGGGGAGCTGTTTTTT	CASSLVGAPNTGELFF	NA	TRBV7-2	TRBJ2-2	NA
TGTGCCACCAGCACCACGGGGGGCGGCAGCTCCTACGAGCAGTACTTC	CATSTTGGGSSYEQYF	NA	TRBV15	TRBJ2-7	NA
TGCAGTGCTAGAGAACGGACAGGAGGGAATGAGCAGTTCTTC	CSARERTGGNEQFF	NA	TRBV20-1	TRBJ2-1	NA
TGCAGTGCTGAGGGGGGGCTCCTTAATGAGCAGTTCTTC	CSAEGGLLNEQFF	NA	TRBV20-1	TRBJ2-1	NA
TGCGCCGGCAGCCATCCCGGGAGTAATGAGCAGTTCTTC	CAGSHPGSNEQFF	NA	TRBV4-1	TRBJ2-1	few
TGCAGCGTTGAAGGGAGGACAGGGGTGACTGAAGCTTTCTTT	CSVEGRTGVTEAFF	TRBD1	TRBV29-1	TRBJ1-1	once
TGTGCCACCAGCAAAGGGCCCAACCGAGGCGAGCAGTACTTC	CATSKGPNRGEQYF	NA	TRBV15	TRBJ2-7	NA
TGCAGTGTTCTATTTGGATCTGGAAACACCATATATTTT	CSVLFGSGNTIYF	NA	TRBV20-1	TRBJ1-3	few
TGTGCCAGCAGTCTCCCGTGGGGGGGGGCAATGAACACTGAAGCTTTCTTT	CASSLPWGGAMNTEAFF	NA	TRBV28	TRBJ1-1	few
TGTGCCAGCAGCTTAGTCGGGGTCACTAATGAAAAACTGTTTTTT	CASSLVGVTNEKLFF	NA	TRBV7-9	TRBJ1-4	NA
TGTGCCACCAGTGATCGCAGGGAACGAAATGAGCAGTTCTTC	CATSDRRERNEQFF	NA	TRBV24-1	TRBJ2-1	many
TGTGCCATCAGTGATGTACCGGACACCCTCGTCCAGACCCAGTACTTC	CAISDVPDTLVQTQYF	NA	TRBV10-3	TRBJ2-5	many
TGTGCCAGCAGCCACCGAGCGACGGGACAGGCCTACGAGCAGTACTTC	CASSHRATGQAYEQYF	TRBD1	TRBV14	TRBJ2-7	NA
TGCAGCGTCGTCCCACCACTGAACACTGAAGCTTTCTTT	CSVVPPLNTEAFF	NA	TRBV29-1	TRBJ1-1	few
TGTGCCAGCAGCTCTTGGACAGGAGAAGAGACCCAGTACTTC	CASSSWTGEETQYF	TRBD1	TRBV11-2	TRBJ2-5	few
TGTGCCAGCAGTGAAGCGGGGGGACAAAGGGGGGTCCGAATCTTC	CASSEAGGQRGVRIF	NA	TRBV2	TRBJ2-1	once
TGTGCCAGCAGGTTGGGGGGCGTGGATGAAAAACTGTTTTTT	CASRLGGVDEKLFF	NA	TRBV2	TRBJ1-4	few
TGTGCCAGCAGCGTAGGGGGGAGGACAGGGGTGGACGAGCAGTACTTC	CASSVGGRTGVDEQYF	TRBD1	TRBV9	TRBJ2-7	NA
TGTGCCAGCAGTCCTAGCGGGCCCTGGAATGAGCAGTTCTTC	CASSPSGPWNEQFF	TRBD2	TRBV28	TRBJ2-1	few
TGTGCCAGCACCCGGACCCCCCGGTTGGAGCAGTTCTTC	CASTRTPRLEQFF	NA	TRBV28	TRBJ2-1	few
TGTGCCAGCACTGCGTGGGATGAGCAGTTCTTC	CASTAWDEQFF	NA	TRBV6-5	TRBJ2-1	NA
TGTGCCAGCAGCTTAGCGACTAGCGGAGAGAACACAGATACGCAGTATTTT	CASSLATSGENTDTQYF	TRBD2	TRBV7-9	TRBJ2-3	NA
TGTGCCAGCAGCCAAACCCCACTAGCGAGCTTAAACACAGATACGCAGTATTTT	CASSQTPLASLNTDTQYF	TRBD2	TRBV2	TRBJ2-3	NA
TGCAGCGGTGGACATAGCTCCTACAATGAGCAGTTCTTC	CSGGHSSYNEQFF	NA	TRBV29-1	TRBJ2-1	few